This entry lists 22 T cell receptor beta chains sequenced from one sample in a study of blood T cell repertoires in COVID-19. Sequencing was performed with immunoSEQ multiplex PCR; in TCRdb, only in-frame clones are kept and a portion is missing. Among about 270,000 clones listed, roughly 79% were seen once. The specimen sequenced was peripheral blood. Receptors were obtained from a woman in her fifties or sixties with active or convalescent COVID-19.

This rearrangement joins TRBV2 to TRBJ1-5, with D perhaps matching TRBD1 (6 bases). Deletions cut 6 bases from V and 2 bases from J, with 17 bases between. Germline CDR1 reads SNHLY; CDR2 reads FYNNEI. The CDR3 totals 16 residues. The CDR3, as DNA: TGTGCCAGCAGCGTTGCGGGGGCGGTGGGCAATCAGCCCCAGCATTTT. Protein: CASSVAGAVGNQPQHF.

This clone was observed once. The chain has TRBV10-2 and TRBJ2-1; 8 bases match TRBD2. The CDR3 runs 16 residues. CDR1 and CDR2 (germline): WSHSY, SAAADI. V lost 6 bases, J lost 5 bases, and 12 bases stayed unmatched. The CDR3 DNA reads TGCGCCAGCAGGCAGAAAATCGGGGGGGCTAACAATGAGCAGTTCTTC. This encodes CASRQKIGGANNEQFF.

The chain has TRBV7-2 and TRBJ2-7; 8 nucleotides line up with TRBD2. V lost 5 bases to trimming and J lost 0 bases; unmatched junction nucleotides: 3. Germline assignment: CDR1 SGHTA and CDR2 FQGNSA. This CDR3 comprises 14 residues. CDR3 sequence (DNA): TGTGCCAGCAGCACGGGGGGGCTCTCCTACGAGCAGTACTTC. This translates into CASSTGGLSYEQYF.

The chain is built from TRBV7-3 and TRBJ2-5, with 8 bases aligning to TRBD2. The CDR3 sequence is 16 residues long. Germline CDR1 reads SGHTA; CDR2 reads FQGTGA. J was trimmed by 0 bases and V by 5 bases; bases with no gene match: 8. The CDR3 region has the DNA TGTGCCAGCAGCCCCAATGGCGGGGGGTACCAAGAGACCCAGTACTTC. The encoded protein is CASSPNGGGYQETQYF.

The chain carries TRBV12-3 or TRBV12-4 and TRBJ2-3; D remains ambiguous. The ends were cut back, 6 bases at V and 0 bases at J, with 7 bases in the middle. The CDR3 is 13 amino acids. The CDR3 nucleotides read TGTGCCAGCAGCCAACACAGCACAGATACGCAGTATTTT. It encodes CASSQHSTDTQYF.

J is TRBJ1-5 and V is TRBV6-2 or TRBV6-3; D might be TRBD1 (5 bases). The CDR3 runs to 15 residues. Germline V gene sequence: CDR1 MNHEY, CDR2 SVGEGT. Trimming took 4 bases from V and 5 from J, leaving 15 bases between them. The chain's CDR3 is CASSSGGDPYQPQHF. The CDR3 nucleotides read TGTGCCAGCAGTTCAGGAGGGGACCCTTATCAGCCCCAGCATTTT.

This chain connects TRBV28 to TRBJ2-1; 10 nucleotides line up with TRBD1. V gave up 3 bases and J gave up 7 bases; unmatched junction bases: 6. CDR1 and CDR2 from the germline V gene are MDHEN and SYDVKM. The CDR3 length is 15 residues. CDR3 amino acids: CASSFTGQGSNEQFF. In nucleotides, the CDR3 is TGTGCCAGCAGTTTTACGGGACAGGGGTCTAATGAGCAGTTCTTC.

Notes on this clone: The sample holds other DNA sequences that translate to the same CDR3. V gene TRBV7-2 combines with J gene TRBJ1-1, with D perhaps TRBD1 (5 bases). V was pared by 3 bases and J by 3 bases, with 8 bases between. Germline CDR1 reads SGHTA; CDR2 reads FQGNSA. The CDR3 extends over 13 amino acids. The CDR3 protein is CASSLTEDTEAFF. The CDR3 DNA is TGTGCCAGCAGCTTGACAGAGGACACTGAAGCTTTCTTT.

The chain joins TRBV5-5 to TRBJ2-1; D is perhaps TRBD2 (5 bases). The CDR3 has 13 residues. V gave up 1 base and J gave up 4 bases, with 6 bases separating them. CDR1 is SGHKS, CDR2 YYEKEE, per germline (reference sequence). For the CDR3, the DNA is TGTGCCAGCAGCTTGACGGGGTACAATGAGCAGTTCTTC. It codes for CASSLTGYNEQFF. Using reference TRBV5-5 and TRBJ2-1 for the parts outside the CDR3, the full variable domain is DAGVTQSPTHLIKTRGQQVTLRCSPISGHKSVSWYQQVLGQGPQFIFQYYEKEERGRGNFPDRFSARQFPNYSSELNVNALLLGDSALYLCASSLTGYNEQFFGPGTRLTVL.

This chain connects TRBV30 to TRBJ2-5; D perhaps matches TRBD1 (6 bases). Trimming shortened V by 7 bases and J by 4 bases, and 13 bases separated the two germline ends. The CDR3 sequence is 12 residues long. Germline-derived CDR1 and CDR2 are GTSNPN and SVGIG (reference sequence). CDR3 sequence (DNA): TGTGCCTACAAACCAGGGGCAGAGACCCAGTACTTC. Translation gives CAYKPGAETQYF.

There are many counts of this clone. This chain uses TRBV3-1 (or the pseudogene TRBV3-2) with TRBJ2-7; D is uncertain. Germline loops: CDR1 LGHDT, CDR2 YNNKEL (reference sequence). V was shortened by 3 bases and J by 0 bases, with 3 bases between the two germline ends. The CDR3 extends over 12 amino acids. CDR3 protein: CASSHYSYEQYF. CDR3 sequence (DNA): TGTGCCAGCAGCCATTACTCCTACGAGCAGTACTTC.

The rearrangement joins TRBV4-1 to TRBJ1-5; D is undetermined. Trimming took 0 bases from V and 5 from J, leaving 11 bases between them. Germline V gene data show CDR1 as MGHRA and CDR2 as YSYEKL. CDR3 size: 15 residues. CDR3 bases: TGCGCCAGCAGCCAAGATAGCCGGGGTGATCAGCCCCAGCATTTT. It encodes CASSQDSRGDQPQHF.

The chain has TRBV9 and TRBJ2-5; the D gene is possibly TRBD1 (6 bases). Germline CDR1 reads SGDLS; CDR2 reads YYNGEE. V lost 0 bases, J lost 0 bases, and 12 bases lay in between. CDR3 length: 16 amino acids. Here the CDR3 reads CASSVEQGFYQETQYF. As DNA, the CDR3 is TGTGCCAGCAGCGTAGAACAGGGCTTTTACCAAGAGACCCAGTACTTC.

The count of this clone is one. The rearrangement joins TRBV27 to TRBJ1-1; tentative D call: TRBD1 (6 bases). Germline V gene data show CDR1 as MNHEY and CDR2 as SMNVEV (reference sequence). The CDR3 spans 15 residues. V was pared by 4 bases and J by 1 base, with 13 bases between. The DNA of the CDR3 is TGTGCCAGCAGTTGGGCAGGGGCAAAGAACACTGAAGCTTTCTTT. Translated: CASSWAGAKNTEAFF.

Notes on this clone: The junction departs from the called germline gene at one end, perhaps through a read error. CDR3 protein: CASSTGYQGTQYF. CDR3 bases: TGTGCCAGCAGTACAGGGTACCAAGGGACCCAGTACTTC. V usage is TRBV12-3 or TRBV12-4 and J usage is TRBJ2-5; the D gene is possibly TRBD1 (6 bases). The CDR3 has 13 amino acids.

The rearrangement uses TRBV7-2 and TRBJ2-1; D is unresolved. The CDR3 sequence is 16 residues long. CDR1 and CDR2 from the germline V gene are SGHTA and FQGNSA. V gave up 3 bases and J gave up 4 bases, with 16 bases separating them. The CDR3 coding sequence is TGTGCCAGCAGCTTCCAAACCGGGTCGCGTTACAATGAGCAGTTCTTC. Translating it yields CASSFQTGSRYNEQFF.

This chain joins TRBV7-2 and TRBJ2-1, with 13 nucleotides matching TRBD2. V lost 5 bases to trimming and J lost 14 bases; unmatched junction nucleotides: 9. Germline V gene sequence: CDR1 SGHTA, CDR2 FQGNSA. The CDR3 loop spans 14 amino acids. In DNA, the CDR3 is TGTGCCAGCAGCAACCCCGGACTAGCGGGGGAAGAGTTCTTC. Protein sequence: CASSNPGLAGEEFF.

About this clone itself: The sample has other DNA sequences that encode this CDR3 too. The chain couples TRBV6-5 to TRBJ1-3, with a weak D call TRBD1 (6 bases). The CDR3 is 13 residues long. V was shortened by 6 bases and J by 1 base, with 7 bases between the two germline ends. Per the germline V gene, CDR1 is MNHEY and CDR2 is SVGAGI. CDR3 protein: CASRQGSGNTIYF. In DNA form, the CDR3 reads TGTGCCAGCAGACAGGGATCTGGAAACACCATATATTTT.

This clone was picked up a small number of times. The chain joins TRBV6-5 to TRBJ1-6, with TRBD1 matching 7 bases. V lost 4 bases to trimming and J lost 9 bases; unmatched junction nucleotides: 12. The CDR3 contains 16 residues. Germline assignment: CDR1 MNHEY and CDR2 SVGAGI. Here the CDR3 DNA reads TGTGCCAGCAGTTCGTTAGGACAGGAAGTTAGTTCACCCCTCCACTTT. Translating gives CASSSLGQEVSSPLHF.

The chain employs TRBV7-6 and TRBJ2-2; D possibly corresponds to TRBD1 (7 bases). Germline CDR1 SGHVS, CDR2 FNYEAQ. V lost 5 bases, J lost 6 bases, and 16 bases lay in between. This CDR3 spans 15 amino acids. The CDR3 protein is CASSASQGGSGELFF. The DNA of the CDR3 is TGTGCCAGCAGCGCGTCTCAGGGGGGATCCGGGGAGCTGTTTTTT.

The J gene is TRBJ1-1, the V gene TRBV7-9, with TRBD1 as a possible D gene (6 bases). In germline, CDR1 is SEHNR, CDR2 FQNEAQ (reference sequence). The CDR3 has 13 amino acids. Trimming took 5 bases from V and 7 from J, leaving 14 bases between them. CDR3: CASSPLRGSEAFF. CDR3 bases: TGTGCCAGCAGCCCTCTTAGGGGGAGTGAAGCTTTCTTT.

The chain carries TRBV15 and TRBJ1-2, with 9 positions matching TRBD1. The CDR3 runs to 16 residues. The germline gives CDR1 LNHNV, CDR2 YYDKDF (reference sequence). The ends lost 8 bases at V and 5 bases at J; junction bases unmatched: 15. CDR3: CATFREKQGARYGYTF. DNA for the CDR3: TGTGCCACCTTCAGGGAAAAACAGGGGGCGCGGTATGGCTACACCTTC.